Below, 18 T cell receptor beta chains from the same sample are listed, as sequenced in a study of blood T cells in healthy people across ages. A sample-barcoded 5' primer and a J-beta primer mix were used in a second PCR of roughly 7 to 12 cycles. TCRdb reprocessed the 5' RACE reads via MiXCR and lists one record per CDR3 protein. Of about 690,000 distinct CDR3 sequences in the sample, around 43% were seen once. The sequencing input was blood. The receptors shown here come from an elderly man in good health.

The gene calls are TRBV28 and TRBJ1-2; TRBD1 matches 9 bases. The V segment lost 6 bases and the J segment 8 bases; nucleotides outside the gene matches: 7. The CDR3 has 13 residues. Germline V lookup: CDR1 MDHEN, CDR2 SYDVKM. This CDR3 is CASRITGGGGYTF. CDR3 DNA sequence: TGTGCCAGCAGGATAACAGGGGGCGGCGGCTACACCTTC.

Notes on this clonotype: A much larger clone differs from this one at a single base, so this may be a read error. This chain uses TRBV25-1 with TRBJ2-4; TRBD2 matches at 7 bases. The CDR3 extends over 15 amino acids. Germline trimming cut 2 bases from V and 5 bases from J; bases unmatched to any gene: 6. Looked up from germline, CDR1 is MGHDK and CDR2 is SYGVNS. CDR3 in DNA: TGTGCCAGCAGTGAAGGGAGGGGCGACGAAAACATTCAGTACTTC. This translates into CASSEGRGDENIQYF.

The V gene is TRBV20-1, the J gene TRBJ2-2; TRBD1 agrees at 9 bases. This CDR3 comprises 13 residues. The germline V gene encodes CDR1 DFQATT and CDR2 SNEGSKA (reference sequence). The ends lost 5 bases at V and 7 bases at J; junction bases unmatched: 5. Here the CDR3 DNA reads TGCAGTGCTTTGACAGGGGGTAGCGGGGAGCTGTTTTTT. Protein product: CSALTGGSGELFF.

The V and J genes are TRBV20-1 and TRBJ2-7, with TRBD2 as a possible D gene (6 bases). V lost 3 bases, J lost 6 bases, and 15 bases lay in between. CDR1 and CDR2 (germline): DFQATT, SNEGSKA (reference sequence). This CDR3 is 13 amino acids long. CDR3 DNA sequence: TGCAGTGCTAGCGGCCAGGGACTTGCCGAGCAGTACTTC. Protein: CSASGQGLAEQYF.

This clonotype was recorded a few times. The V call is TRBV6-1, the J call TRBJ2-7; tentative D call: TRBD1 (5 bases). Germline lookup yields CDR1 MNHNS and CDR2 SASEGT. CDR3 length: 15 residues. The V end lost 5 bases, the J end lost 6 bases, and 20 bases lay between the germline ends. The CDR3 DNA reads as TGTGCCAGCAGTTCAAGGGGCCCCACTAATGGCGAGCAGTACTTC. This codes for CASSSRGPTNGEQYF.

The CDR3 reads CSASGGYPNQPQHF. CDR3 DNA: TGCAGTGCGAGTGGTGGGTACCCCAATCAGCCCCAGCATTTT. The chain carries TRBV20-1 and TRBJ1-5; D not resolved. The CDR3 totals 14 residues. In germline, CDR1 is DFQATT, CDR2 SNEGSKA (reference sequence). Trimming removed 6 bases at V and 3 bases at J, with 15 bases between.

The chain's CDR3 is CASSEARGRGTQYF. For the CDR3, the DNA is TGTGCCAGCAGTGAAGCTCGGGGGCGAGGGACCCAGTACTTC. The J gene is TRBJ2-5, the V gene TRBV2; perhaps D is TRBD1 or TRBD2 (6 bases each). CDR3 size: 14 residues. V shed 0 bases and J shed 7 bases, with 12 bases lying between them. CDR1 SNHLY and CDR2 FYNNEI come from the germline V gene.

The V gene is TRBV6-4, the J gene TRBJ1-2, with D unresolved. This CDR3 has 14 residues. Germline V gives CDR1 MRHNA, CDR2 SNTAGT. The V end lost 4 bases, the J end lost 7 bases, and 16 bases lay between the germline ends. The CDR3 loop reads CASSASPGRGGYTF. The CDR3 region has the DNA TGTGCCAGCAGTGCTTCCCCTGGTAGAGGTGGCTACACCTTC.

The V gene is TRBV4-1, the J gene TRBJ2-4, with D tentatively TRBD2 (6 bases). CDR1 and CDR2 from the germline V gene are MGHRA and YSYEKL. CDR3 length equals 16 residues. V lost 4 bases to trimming and J lost 1 base, with 14 bases between them. CDR3 coding DNA: TGCGCCAGCAGCCCGGGGGAGATCGGGGCCAAAAACATTCAGTACTTC. This gives the protein CASSPGEIGAKNIQYF.

This clonotype was found a few times. The chain couples TRBV2 to TRBJ2-5; 10 nucleotides line up with TRBD2. The V gene's germline CDR1 is SNHLY and CDR2 FYNNEI. J gave up 1 base and V 2 bases, and 1 base lay outside the gene matches. This CDR3 is 15 amino acids long. DNA of the CDR3: TGTGCCAGCAGTGAACTAGCGGGGGCCCAAGAGACCCAGTACTTC. Protein sequence: CASSELAGAQETQYF.

This clonotype was counted between two and nine times. The chain combines TRBV6-5 with TRBJ2-2; 8 bases are a match to TRBD2. The CDR3 is 14 amino acids. Germline CDR1 is MNHEY and CDR2 is SVGAGI. Trimming cost V 9 bases and J 1 base; bases outside gene matches: 4. In DNA form, the CDR3 reads TGTGCCAGTCAGCGGGGGCAGAACACCGGGGAGCTGTTTTTT. It specifies CASQRGQNTGELFF.

Notes on this clonotype: The junction and the germline gene differ at one end; a read error may be behind it. The genes are TRBV29-1 and TRBJ2-3, with D possibly called TRBD1 or TRBD2 (5 bases each). Looked up from germline, CDR1 is SQVTM and CDR2 is ANQGSEA. CDR3 length: 14 amino acids. The CDR3 loop is CSVATSGSTGTQYF. The CDR3 region has the DNA TGCAGCGTTGCTACCAGCGGAAGCACAGGTACGCAATATTTT.

This clonotype has only a few counts. The chain combines TRBV6-1 with TRBJ2-5, with D possibly matching TRBD2 (5 bases). CDR3 length: 16 residues. Germline CDR1 MNHNS, CDR2 SASEGT. V lost 5 bases and J 6 bases, leaving 22 bases between the germline ends. This CDR3 reads CASSSSASLNPKTQYF. The CDR3 DNA is TGTGCCAGCAGTAGTAGCGCCTCCCTAAACCCCAAGACCCAGTACTTC.

This clonotype was counted between two and nine times. This chain uses TRBV7-9 with TRBJ1-2, with D possibly matching TRBD1 (5 bases). The V and J ends lost 1 base and 8 bases respectively, with 11 bases between them. The CDR3 has 13 amino acids. Germline CDR1 reads SEHNR; CDR2 reads FQNEAQ (reference sequence). The CDR3 DNA sequence: TGTGCCAGCAGCTTAGACAGGTTCGGCGGCTACACCTTC. Translated: CASSLDRFGGYTF.

V and J are TRBV10-2 and TRBJ2-4, with 14 positions matching TRBD2. The CDR3 runs 16 residues. J was trimmed by 3 bases and V by 6 bases; bases with no gene match: 4. CDR1 and CDR2 from the germline V gene are WSHSY and SAAADI. The CDR3 spells CASRTSGGVGKNIQYF. For the CDR3, the DNA is TGCGCCAGCAGGACTAGCGGGGGGGTTGGCAAAAACATTCAGTACTTC.

This clonotype was observed a handful of times. V and J are TRBV5-1 and TRBJ2-6; D remains ambiguous. V lost 1 base and J lost 0, with 5 bases in between. Per germline, CDR1 SGHRS and CDR2 YFSETQ. The length of the CDR3 is 15 residues. CDR3 region: CASSLLNSGANVLTF. The CDR3 coding sequence is TGCGCCAGCAGCTTGCTGAACTCTGGGGCCAACGTCCTGACTTTC. The full variable domain, with the rest looked up from reference TRBV5-1 and TRBJ2-6, is KAGVTQTPRYLIKTRGQQVTLSCSPISGHRSVSWYQQTPGQGLQFLFEYFSETQRNKGNFPGRFSGRQFSNSRSEMNVSTLELGDSALYLCASSLLNSGANVLTFGAGSRLTVL.

The V and J genes are TRBV5-1 and TRBJ2-1; 8 bases agree with TRBD1. The trim removed 8 bases at V and 7 bases at J, leaving 11 bases unmatched. Germline-derived CDR1 and CDR2 are SGHRS and YFSETQ. This CDR3 is built from 14 residues. CDR3 sequence (DNA): TGCGCCAGTGGACAGGGAGGTGGGTTGAATGAGCAGTTCTTC. It specifies CASGQGGGLNEQFF.

This clonotype was seen a few times. This chain connects TRBV20-1 to TRBJ2-1; 7 nucleotides match TRBD1. The CDR3 length is 15 residues. Germline V gene data show CDR1 as DFQATT and CDR2 as SNEGSKA (reference sequence). V gave up 6 bases and J gave up 2 bases; unmatched junction bases: 10. The CDR3 reads CSAHSGQQTYNEQFF. The CDR3 nucleotides read TGCAGTGCACACTCGGGACAGCAGACCTACAATGAGCAGTTCTTC.